One and the same sample provided the 6 T cell receptor beta chains below, sequenced in a study of shared clonotypes between healthy human individuals. Profiled with immunoSEQ multiplex PCR; TCRdb holds only in-frame clones, not every one. The data contain millions of clones, more than 80% of them seen just once; the ten biggest clones take up roughly 0.13%. The sample taken for sequencing was naive CD4+ T cells sorted from blood. Subset reported: CD45RA+ positively selected. The receptor set was obtained from a man younger than 30 in good health.

The sample holds one count of this clone. The DNA of the CDR3 is TGTGCCAGTAGTAGACAGGGGACGACGCAATTGTATGGCTACACCTTC. Protein product: CASSRQGTTQLYGYTF. The V call is TRBV19, the J call TRBJ1-2, with 8 bases identical to TRBD1. Losses at the gene ends were 4 bases for V and 5 bases for J; bases not matched to a gene: 12. Per the germline V gene, CDR1 is LNHDA and CDR2 is SQIVND (reference sequence). The CDR3 contains 16 residues.

Remarks on this clone: Other DNA sequences in the same sample also yield this CDR3. The chain combines TRBV18 with TRBJ1-1, with 8 bases matching TRBD1. Unmatched junction bases numbered 5, after V lost 3 bases and J lost 2 bases. CDR1 and CDR2 from the germline V gene are KGHSH and LQKENI. The CDR3 has 15 amino acids. In nucleotides, the CDR3 is TGTGCCAGCTCACCTGCGACAGGGGCCAACACTGAAGCTTTCTTT. Residues: CASSPATGANTEAFF.

In this sample, this clone turned up a few times. The chain has TRBV7-9 and TRBJ1-1; D is uncertain. Germline lookup yields CDR1 SEHNR and CDR2 FQNEAQ (reference sequence). V was trimmed by 2 bases and J by 13 bases, leaving 17 bases between them. The CDR3 is 13 residues long. DNA of the CDR3: TGTGCCAGCAGCTTACCGGCTCTCGTAGGAGTTTTCTTT. As protein: CASSLPALVGVFF.

The chain is built from TRBV28 and TRBJ1-4; D not resolved. The CDR3 consists of 14 residues. V was pared by 6 bases and J by 0 bases, with 8 bases between. The germline CDR1 and CDR2 sequences are MDHEN and SYDVKM. The CDR3 coding sequence is TGTGCCAGCAGGGACGGACCAACTAATGAAAAACTGTTTTTT. Its protein product is CASRDGPTNEKLFF.

The chain combines TRBV10-3 with TRBJ2-1, with D possibly called TRBD1 or TRBD2 (5 bases each). The CDR3 runs 15 residues. Trimming cost V 10 bases and J 0 bases, with 16 bases left between them. The germline gives CDR1 ENHRY, CDR2 SYGVKD. For the CDR3, the DNA is TGTGCCACCCTGAGCGAGGGGAGCTCCTACAATGAGCAGTTCTTC. Encoded protein: CATLSEGSSYNEQFF.

This clone was seen just once. The V and J genes are TRBV10-3 and TRBJ2-7; D may correspond to TRBD1 or TRBD2 (5 bases each). Germline loops: CDR1 ENHRY, CDR2 SYGVKD. V shed 4 bases and J shed 3 bases, with 10 bases lying between them. The CDR3 is 13 residues long. The CDR3 here is CAISGGAYYEQYF. CDR3 sequence (DNA): TGTGCCATCAGTGGAGGGGCCTACTACGAGCAGTACTTC.